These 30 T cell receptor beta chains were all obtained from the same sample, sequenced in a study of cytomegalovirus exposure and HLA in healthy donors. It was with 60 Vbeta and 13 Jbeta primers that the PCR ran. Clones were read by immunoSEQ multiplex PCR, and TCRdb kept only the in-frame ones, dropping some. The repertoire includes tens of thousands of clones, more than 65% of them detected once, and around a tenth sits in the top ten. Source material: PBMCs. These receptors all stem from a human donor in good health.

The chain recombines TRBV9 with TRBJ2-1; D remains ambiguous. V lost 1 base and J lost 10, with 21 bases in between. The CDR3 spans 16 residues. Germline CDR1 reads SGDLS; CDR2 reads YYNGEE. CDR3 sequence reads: CASSVTVSTMNGEQFF. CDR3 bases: TGTGCCAGCAGCGTAACGGTTTCGACGATGAACGGGGAGCAGTTCTTC.

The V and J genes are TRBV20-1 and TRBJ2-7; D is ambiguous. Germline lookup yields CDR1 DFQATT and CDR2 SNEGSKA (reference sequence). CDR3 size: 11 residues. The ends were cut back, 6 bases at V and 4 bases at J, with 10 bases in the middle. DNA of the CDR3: TGCAGTGCCCCCCGTTTGTACGAGCAGTACTTC. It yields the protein CSAPRLYEQYF.

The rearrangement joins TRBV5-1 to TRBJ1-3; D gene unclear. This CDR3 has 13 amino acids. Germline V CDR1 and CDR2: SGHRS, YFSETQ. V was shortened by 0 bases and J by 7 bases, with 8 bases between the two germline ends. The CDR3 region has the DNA TGCGCCAGCAGCTTGGGAAGGAGTAACACCATATATTTT. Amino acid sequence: CASSLGRSNTIYF.

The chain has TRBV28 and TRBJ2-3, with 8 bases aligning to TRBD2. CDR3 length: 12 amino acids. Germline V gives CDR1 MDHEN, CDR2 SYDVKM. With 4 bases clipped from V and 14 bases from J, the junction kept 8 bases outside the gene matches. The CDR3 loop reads CASSSPGTRGYF. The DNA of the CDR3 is TGTGCCAGCAGTTCCCCCGGGACTAGGGGGTATTTT.

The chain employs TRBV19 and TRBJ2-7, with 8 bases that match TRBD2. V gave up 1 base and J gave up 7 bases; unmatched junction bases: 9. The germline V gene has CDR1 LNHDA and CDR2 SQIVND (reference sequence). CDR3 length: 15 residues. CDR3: CASSIVAGRVGEQYF. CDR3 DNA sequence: TGTGCCAGTAGTATAGTCGCCGGGAGGGTGGGAGAGCAGTACTTC.

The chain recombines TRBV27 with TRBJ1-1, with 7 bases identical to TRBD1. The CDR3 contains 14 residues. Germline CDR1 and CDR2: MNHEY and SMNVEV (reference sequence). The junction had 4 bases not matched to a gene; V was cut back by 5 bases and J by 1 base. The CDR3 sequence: CASSPGQANTEAFF. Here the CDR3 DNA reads TGTGCCAGCAGTCCCGGACAGGCGAACACTGAAGCTTTCTTT.

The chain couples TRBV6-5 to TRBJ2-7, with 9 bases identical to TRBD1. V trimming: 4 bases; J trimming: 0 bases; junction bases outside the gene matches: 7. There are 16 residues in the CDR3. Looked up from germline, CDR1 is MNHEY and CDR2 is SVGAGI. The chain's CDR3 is CASSSPGTGYSYEQYF. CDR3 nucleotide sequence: TGTGCCAGCAGTTCACCCGGGACAGGGTACTCCTACGAGCAGTACTTC.

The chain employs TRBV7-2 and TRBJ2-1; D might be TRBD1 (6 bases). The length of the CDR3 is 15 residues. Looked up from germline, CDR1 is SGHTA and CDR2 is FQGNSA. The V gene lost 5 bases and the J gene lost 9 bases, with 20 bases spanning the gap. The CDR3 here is CASSRGWTGAIEQFF. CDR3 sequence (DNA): TGTGCCAGCAGCAGGGGGTGGACGGGTGCAATTGAGCAGTTCTTC. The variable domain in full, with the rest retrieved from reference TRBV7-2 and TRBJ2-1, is GAGVSQSPSNKVTEKGKDVELRCDPISGHTALYWYRQSLGQGLEFLIYFQGNSAPDKSGLPSDRFSAERTGGSVSTLTIQRTQQEDSAVYLCASSRGWTGAIEQFFGPGTRLTVL.

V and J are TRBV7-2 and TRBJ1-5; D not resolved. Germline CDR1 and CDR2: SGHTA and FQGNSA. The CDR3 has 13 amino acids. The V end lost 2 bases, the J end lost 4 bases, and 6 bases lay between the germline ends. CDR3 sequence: CASSLTGNQPQHF. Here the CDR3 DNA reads TGTGCCAGCAGCTTAACGGGTAATCAGCCCCAGCATTTT.

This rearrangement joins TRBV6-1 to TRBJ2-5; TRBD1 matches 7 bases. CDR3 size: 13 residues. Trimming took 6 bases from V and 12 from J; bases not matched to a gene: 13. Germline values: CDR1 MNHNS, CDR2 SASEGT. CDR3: CASRPYRGIPKYF. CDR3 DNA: TGTGCCAGCAGACCGTACAGGGGAATCCCTAAGTACTTC.

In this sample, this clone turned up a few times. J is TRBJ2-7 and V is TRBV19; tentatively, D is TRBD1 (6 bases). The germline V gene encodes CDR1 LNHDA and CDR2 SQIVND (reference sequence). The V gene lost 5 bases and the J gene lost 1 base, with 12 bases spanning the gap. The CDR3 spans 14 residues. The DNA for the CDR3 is TGTGCCAGTAGTGTGGCAGGGGAATCCTACGAGCAGTACTTC. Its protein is CASSVAGESYEQYF.

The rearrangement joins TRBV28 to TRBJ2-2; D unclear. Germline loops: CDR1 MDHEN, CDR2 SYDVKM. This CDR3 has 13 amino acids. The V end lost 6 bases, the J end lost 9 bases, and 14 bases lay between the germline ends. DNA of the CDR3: TGTGCCAGCAGCGCACTTAGAGCCCGGGAGCTGTTTTTT. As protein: CASSALRARELFF.

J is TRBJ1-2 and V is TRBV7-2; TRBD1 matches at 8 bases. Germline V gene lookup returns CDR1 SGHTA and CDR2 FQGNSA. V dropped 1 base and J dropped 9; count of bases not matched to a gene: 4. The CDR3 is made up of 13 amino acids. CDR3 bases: TGTGCCAGCAGCTTAGGGACAGGGTTGAGCTACACCTTC. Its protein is CASSLGTGLSYTF.

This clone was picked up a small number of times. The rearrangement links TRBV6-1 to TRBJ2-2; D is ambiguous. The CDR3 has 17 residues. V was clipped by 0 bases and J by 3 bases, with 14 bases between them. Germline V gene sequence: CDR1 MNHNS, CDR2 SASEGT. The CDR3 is CASSEALPATYTGELFF. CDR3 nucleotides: TGTGCCAGCAGTGAAGCGCTTCCAGCGACCTACACCGGGGAGCTGTTTTTT.

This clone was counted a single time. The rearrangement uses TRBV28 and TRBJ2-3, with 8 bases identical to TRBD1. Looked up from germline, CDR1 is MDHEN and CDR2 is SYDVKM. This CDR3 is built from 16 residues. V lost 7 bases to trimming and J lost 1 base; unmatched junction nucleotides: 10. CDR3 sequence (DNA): TGTGCCAGCATGGGACAGGCGCCCTGGGGCACAGATACGCAGTATTTT. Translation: CASMGQAPWGTDTQYF. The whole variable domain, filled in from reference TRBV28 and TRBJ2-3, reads DVKVTQSSRYLVKRTGEKVFLECVQDMDHENMFWYRQDPGLGLRLIYFSYDVKMKEKGDIPEGYSVSREKKERFSLILESASTNQTSMYLCASMGQAPWGTDTQYFGPGTRLTVL.

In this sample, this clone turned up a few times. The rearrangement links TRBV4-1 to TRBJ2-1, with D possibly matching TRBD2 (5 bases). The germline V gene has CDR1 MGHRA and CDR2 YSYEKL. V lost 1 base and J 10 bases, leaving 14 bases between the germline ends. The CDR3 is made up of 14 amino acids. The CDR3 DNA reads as TGCGCCAGCAGCCAAGTTCCGGGGTCCTTGGAGCAGTTCTTC. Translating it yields CASSQVPGSLEQFF.

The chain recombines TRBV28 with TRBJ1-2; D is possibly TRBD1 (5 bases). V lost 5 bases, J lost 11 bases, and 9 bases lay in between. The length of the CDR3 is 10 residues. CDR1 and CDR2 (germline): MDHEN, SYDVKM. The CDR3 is CASSRQRYTF. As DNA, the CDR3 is TGTGCCAGCAGTCGACAGCGTTACACCTTC.

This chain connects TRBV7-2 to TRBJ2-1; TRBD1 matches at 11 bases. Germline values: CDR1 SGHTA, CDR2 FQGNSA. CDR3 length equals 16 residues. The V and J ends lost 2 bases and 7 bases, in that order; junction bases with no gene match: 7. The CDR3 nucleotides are TGTGCCAGCAGCTTACGAGGACAGGGGGCTTTAAATGAGCAGTTCTTC. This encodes CASSLRGQGALNEQFF. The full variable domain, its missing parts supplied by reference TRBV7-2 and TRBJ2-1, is GAGVSQSPSNKVTEKGKDVELRCDPISGHTALYWYRQSLGQGLEFLIYFQGNSAPDKSGLPSDRFSAERTGGSVSTLTIQRTQQEDSAVYLCASSLRGQGALNEQFFGPGTRLTVL.

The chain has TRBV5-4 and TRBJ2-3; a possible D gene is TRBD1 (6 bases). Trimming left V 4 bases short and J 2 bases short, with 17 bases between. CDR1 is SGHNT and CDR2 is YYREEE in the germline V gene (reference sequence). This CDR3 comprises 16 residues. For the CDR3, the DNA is TGTGCCAGCAGCAAGCTTGGGGCAGGGGTCACAGATACGCAGTATTTT. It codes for CASSKLGAGVTDTQYF.

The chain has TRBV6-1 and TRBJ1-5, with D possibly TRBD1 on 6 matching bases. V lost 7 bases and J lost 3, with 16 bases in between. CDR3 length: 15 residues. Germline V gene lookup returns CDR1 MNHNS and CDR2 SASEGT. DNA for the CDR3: TGTGCCAGCACCCCTTATGGGGGCAACAATCAGCCCCAGCATTTT. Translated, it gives CASTPYGGNNQPQHF.

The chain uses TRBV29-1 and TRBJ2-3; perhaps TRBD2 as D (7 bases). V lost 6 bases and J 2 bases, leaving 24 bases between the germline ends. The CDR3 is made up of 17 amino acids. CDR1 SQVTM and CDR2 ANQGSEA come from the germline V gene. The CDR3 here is CSVRRGAGLAPTDTQYF. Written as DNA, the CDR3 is TGCAGCGTGCGCCGGGGGGCCGGATTAGCACCCACAGATACGCAGTATTTT.

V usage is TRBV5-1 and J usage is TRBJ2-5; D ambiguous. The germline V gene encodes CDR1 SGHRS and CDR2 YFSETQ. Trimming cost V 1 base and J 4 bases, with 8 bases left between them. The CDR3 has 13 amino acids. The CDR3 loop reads CASSLWALETQYF. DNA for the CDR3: TGCGCCAGCAGCTTGTGGGCCTTAGAGACCCAGTACTTC.

The CDR3 bases are TGCGCCAGCAGCACCACAGGGGGCGCGGGGACCCAGTACTTC. Translated, it gives CASSTTGGAGTQYF. The chain recombines TRBV5-1 with TRBJ2-5; 9 bases agree with TRBD1. Germline V lookup: CDR1 SGHRS, CDR2 YFSETQ. CDR3 length: 14 amino acids. The ends lost 4 bases at V and 7 bases at J; junction bases unmatched: 8.

The DNA for the CDR3 is TGTGCCAGCAGCCGACGTCAGGGGCGTGACGGCTACACCTTC. Translated: CASSRRQGRDGYTF. This chain links TRBV5-4 with TRBJ1-2; tentatively, D is TRBD1 (6 bases). Germline V gene sequence: CDR1 SGHNT, CDR2 YYREEE (reference sequence). V lost 4 bases to trimming and J lost 8 bases, with 18 bases between them. This CDR3 has 14 residues.

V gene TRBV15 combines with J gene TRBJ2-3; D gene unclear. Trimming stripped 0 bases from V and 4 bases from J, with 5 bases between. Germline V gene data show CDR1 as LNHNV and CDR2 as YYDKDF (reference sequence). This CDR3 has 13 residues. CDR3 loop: CATSRDPADTQYF. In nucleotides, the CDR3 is TGTGCCACCAGCAGAGATCCGGCAGATACGCAGTATTTT.

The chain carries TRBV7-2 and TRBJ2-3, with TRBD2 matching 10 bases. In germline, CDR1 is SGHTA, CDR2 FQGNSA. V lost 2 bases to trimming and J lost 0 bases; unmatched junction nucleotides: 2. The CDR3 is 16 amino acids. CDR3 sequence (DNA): TGTGCCAGCAGCTTAAAGCGGGGGGGTAGCACAGATACGCAGTATTTT. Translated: CASSLKRGGSTDTQYF.

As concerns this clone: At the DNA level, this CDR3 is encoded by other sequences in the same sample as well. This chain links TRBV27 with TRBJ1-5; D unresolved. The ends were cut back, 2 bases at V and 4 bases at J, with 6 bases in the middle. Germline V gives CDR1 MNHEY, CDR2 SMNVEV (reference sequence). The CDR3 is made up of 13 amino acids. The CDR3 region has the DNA TGTGCCAGCAGTTTACGAGAGAATCAGCCCCAGCATTTT. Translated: CASSLRENQPQHF.

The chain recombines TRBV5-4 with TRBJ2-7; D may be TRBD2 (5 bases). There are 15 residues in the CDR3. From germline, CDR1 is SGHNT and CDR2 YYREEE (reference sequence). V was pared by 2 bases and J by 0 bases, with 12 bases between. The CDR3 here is CASSLGGGPSYEQYF. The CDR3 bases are TGTGCCAGCAGCTTAGGAGGAGGACCCTCCTACGAGCAGTACTTC.

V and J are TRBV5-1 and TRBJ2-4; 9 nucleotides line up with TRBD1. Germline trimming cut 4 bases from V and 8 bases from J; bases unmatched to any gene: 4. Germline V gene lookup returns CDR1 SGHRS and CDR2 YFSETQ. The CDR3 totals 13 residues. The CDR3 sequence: CASSAGQGYIQYF. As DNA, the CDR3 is TGCGCCAGCAGCGCGGGACAGGGATACATTCAGTACTTC.

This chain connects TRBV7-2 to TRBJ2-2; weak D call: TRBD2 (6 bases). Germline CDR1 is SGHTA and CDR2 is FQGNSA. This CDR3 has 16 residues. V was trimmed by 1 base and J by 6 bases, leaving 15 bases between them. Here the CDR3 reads CASSLVVRPGAGELFF. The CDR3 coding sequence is TGTGCCAGCAGCTTAGTGGTCCGACCGGGGGCCGGGGAGCTGTTTTTT.